This T cell receptor beta chain emerged from a study of T-cell reconstitution after alpha-beta-depleted transplantation in children. Study-wide findings and caveats: Newly produced T cells mostly provided counts and TCRbeta diversity after one year, as hyperexpanded clones declined. At day 60, the high TCRbeta diversity found in some patients originated from recipient T cells and thymic progenitors that had survived. Reportedly, roughly two months post-transplant, alpha-beta T cells arose from several hundred expanded graft clones.

The sample holds a few counts of this clonotype. No antigen is known for it. During its preparation, the TCRbeta library received unique molecular identifiers. TCRdb redid the calling of the PCR reads with MiXCR, one entry per CDR3 protein. The profile covers 440,000 or so distinct CDR3 sequences, with around 46% appearing a single time and 27% taken by the ten largest. V lost 4 bases and J 6 bases, leaving 11 bases between the germline ends. Per germline, CDR1 SGHRS and CDR2 YFSETQ. This CDR3 has 14 amino acids. The chain combines TRBV5-1 with TRBJ1-6; TRBD1 is a possible D gene (6 bases). Sequencing used PBMCs, obtained before TCRalphabeta/CD19-depleted stem cell transplant. The TCR comes from a girl aged 2 to 10 with aplastic anemia, due to receive a stem cell transplant. CDR3 amino acids: CASSPGHVNSPLHF. For the CDR3, the DNA is TGCGCCAGCAGCCCGGGACACGTTAATTCACCCCTCCACTTT.